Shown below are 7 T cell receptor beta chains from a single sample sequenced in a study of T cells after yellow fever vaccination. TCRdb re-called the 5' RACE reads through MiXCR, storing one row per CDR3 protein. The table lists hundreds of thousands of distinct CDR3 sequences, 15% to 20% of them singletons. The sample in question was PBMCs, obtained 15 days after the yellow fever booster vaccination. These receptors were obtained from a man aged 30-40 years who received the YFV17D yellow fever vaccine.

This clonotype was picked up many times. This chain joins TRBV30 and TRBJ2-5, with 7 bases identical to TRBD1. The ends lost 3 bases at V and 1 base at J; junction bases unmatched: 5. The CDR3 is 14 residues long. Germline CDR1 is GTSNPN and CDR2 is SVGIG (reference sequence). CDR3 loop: CAWRAGTVQETQYF. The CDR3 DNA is TGTGCCTGGAGGGCCGGGACAGTCCAAGAGACCCAGTACTTC.

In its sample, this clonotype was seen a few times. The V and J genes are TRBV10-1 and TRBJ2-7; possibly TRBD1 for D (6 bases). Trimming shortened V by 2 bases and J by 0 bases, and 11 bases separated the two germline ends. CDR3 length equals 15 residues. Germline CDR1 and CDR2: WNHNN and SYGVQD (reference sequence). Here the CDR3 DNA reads TGCGCCAGCAGTGAGGGACAGACGGGCTCCTACGAGCAGTACTTC. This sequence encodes CASSEGQTGSYEQYF.

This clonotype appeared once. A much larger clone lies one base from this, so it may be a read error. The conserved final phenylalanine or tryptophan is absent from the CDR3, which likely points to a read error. As DNA, the CDR3 is TGTGCCAGCAGCTACGGACAGTCCTCGGAGCAGTACTCC. It is translated as CASSYGQSSEQYS. J is TRBJ2-7 and V is TRBV7-2; D is perhaps TRBD1 (6 bases). With 4 bases removed from V and 7 bases from J, the gap between germline ends came to 14 bases. The CDR3 spans 13 residues. Germline V gives CDR1 SGHTA, CDR2 FQGNSA.

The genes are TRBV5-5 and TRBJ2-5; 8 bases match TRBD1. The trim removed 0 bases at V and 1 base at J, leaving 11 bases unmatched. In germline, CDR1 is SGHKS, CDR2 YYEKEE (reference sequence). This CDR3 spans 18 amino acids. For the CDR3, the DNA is TGTGCCAGCAGCTTGGATTACTTCGACAGGGGTTTCCAAGAGACCCAGTACTTC. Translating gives CASSLDYFDRGFQETQYF.

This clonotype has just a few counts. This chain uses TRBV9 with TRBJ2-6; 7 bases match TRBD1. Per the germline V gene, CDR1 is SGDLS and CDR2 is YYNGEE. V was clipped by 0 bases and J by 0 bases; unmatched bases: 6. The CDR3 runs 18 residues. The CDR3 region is CASSVVGNRGSGANVLTF. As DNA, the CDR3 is TGTGCCAGCAGCGTAGTTGGGAACAGGGGCTCTGGGGCCAACGTCCTGACTTTC.

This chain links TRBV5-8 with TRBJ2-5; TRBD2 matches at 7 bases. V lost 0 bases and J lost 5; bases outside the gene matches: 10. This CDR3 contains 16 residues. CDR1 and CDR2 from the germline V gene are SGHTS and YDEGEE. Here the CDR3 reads CASSLGAGEVGETQYF. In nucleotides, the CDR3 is TGTGCCAGCAGCTTGGGTGCGGGAGAAGTTGGGGAGACCCAGTACTTC. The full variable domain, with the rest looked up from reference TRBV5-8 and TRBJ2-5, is EAGVTQSPTHLIKTRGQQATLRCSPISGHTSVYWYQQALGLGLQFLLWYDEGEERNRGNFPPRFSGRQFPNYSSELNVNALELEDSALYLCASSLGAGEVGETQYFGPGTRLLVL.

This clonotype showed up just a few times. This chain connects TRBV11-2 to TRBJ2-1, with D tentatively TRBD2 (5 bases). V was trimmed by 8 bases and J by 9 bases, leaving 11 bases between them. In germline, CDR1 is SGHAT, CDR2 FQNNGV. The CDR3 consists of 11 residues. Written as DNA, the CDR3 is TGTGCCAGCCGTTACGCGGGTGAGCAGTTCTTC. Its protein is CASRYAGEQFF. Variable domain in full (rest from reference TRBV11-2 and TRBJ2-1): EAGVAQSPRYKIIEKRQSVAFWCNPISGHATLYWYQQILGQGPKLLIQFQNNGVVDDSQLPKDRFSAERLKGVDSTLKIQPAKLEDSAVYLCASRYAGEQFFGPGTRLTVL.